Each of the 26 T cell receptor beta chains below was sequenced from the same sample in a study of identifying expanded T cells in peripheral blood. Only in-frame clones appear in the TCRdb table, and some are missing; sequencing was by immunoSEQ multiplex PCR. The data hold about 76,000 clones, with 84% observed a single time. The specimen sequenced was blood. Receptors were obtained from a person between 18 and 75 years old in good health.

The V call is TRBV28, the J call TRBJ1-5; weak D call: TRBD1 (5 bases). From germline, CDR1 is MDHEN and CDR2 SYDVKM. The CDR3 sequence is 13 residues long. V lost 8 bases and J 4 bases, leaving 12 bases between the germline ends. In DNA form, the CDR3 reads TGTGCCAGCCTTTGGGGGGAAAATCAGCCCCAGCATTTT. Translating it yields CASLWGENQPQHF.

This chain uses TRBV5-1 with TRBJ1-1; the D gene is possibly TRBD1 (5 bases). Germline loops: CDR1 SGHRS, CDR2 YFSETQ. The V end lost 0 bases, the J end lost 5 bases, and 14 bases lay between the germline ends. This CDR3 comprises 15 residues. The CDR3 is CASSLGQSGGTEAFF. CDR3 nucleotide sequence: TGCGCCAGCAGCTTGGGCCAGTCTGGGGGTACTGAAGCTTTCTTT. The full variable domain, in which reference TRBV5-1 and TRBJ1-1 provide the parts outside the CDR3, is KAGVTQTPRYLIKTRGQQVTLSCSPISGHRSVSWYQQTPGQGLQFLFEYFSETQRNKGNFPGRFSGRQFSNSRSEMNVSTLELGDSALYLCASSLGQSGGTEAFFGQGTRLTVV.

The V gene is TRBV18, the J gene TRBJ1-4, with D perhaps TRBD1 (5 bases). CDR1 and CDR2 (germline): KGHSH, LQKENI. The CDR3 has 15 amino acids. Deletions cut 2 bases from V and 6 bases from J, with 13 bases between. The CDR3 DNA is TGTGCCAGCTCACCAGAGCCCGGGGCGGATGAAAAACTGTTTTTT. This gives the protein CASSPEPGADEKLFF.

The chain couples TRBV6-6 to TRBJ2-1, with TRBD2 matching over 11 bases. V dropped 4 bases and J dropped 3; count of bases not matched to a gene: 5. The CDR3 consists of 16 residues. The V gene's germline CDR1 is MNHNY and CDR2 SVGAGI (reference sequence). The CDR3 sequence is CASSSPGLAGYNEQFF. Here the CDR3 DNA reads TGTGCCAGCAGTTCTCCCGGACTAGCGGGCTACAATGAGCAGTTCTTC.

J is TRBJ2-7 and V is TRBV5-1; D unclear. Germline CDR1 SGHRS, CDR2 YFSETQ. The CDR3 has 13 amino acids. Trimming removed 2 bases at V and 7 bases at J, with 13 bases between. CDR3 in amino acids: CASSFVEAREQYF. The CDR3 coding sequence is TGCGCCAGCAGCTTTGTAGAAGCGAGGGAGCAGTACTTC.

The chain's CDR3 is CASSFDSNQPQHF. The DNA for the CDR3 is TGTGCCAGCAGCTTCGACAGCAATCAGCCCCAGCATTTT. The V gene is TRBV11-1, the J gene TRBJ1-5, with D unresolved. The length of the CDR3 is 13 residues. Trimming took off 3 bases at V and 1 base at J, with 4 bases between the two ends. The germline V gene has CDR1 SGHAT and CDR2 FQDESV (reference sequence). Complete variable domain (other parts from reference TRBV11-1 and TRBJ1-5): EAEVAQSPRYKITEKSQAVAFWCDPISGHATLYWYRQILGQGPELLVQFQDESVVDDSQLPKDRFSAERLKGVDSTLKIQPAELGDSAMYLCASSFDSNQPQHFGDGTRLSIL.

The rearrangement uses TRBV6-5 and TRBJ2-3; 8 bases are shared with TRBD1. Per the germline V gene, CDR1 is MNHEY and CDR2 is SVGAGI. The CDR3 is made up of 13 amino acids. The junction had 5 bases not matched to a gene; V was cut back by 6 bases and J by 6 bases. CDR3 DNA sequence: TGTGCCAGCAGCCCCAGGGGGCTCGATACGCAGTATTTT. This encodes CASSPRGLDTQYF.

DNA of the CDR3: TGTGCCAGCAGCTTAGGGGTGGGGGGCGGTGGCACAGATACGCAGTATTTT. Translating it yields CASSLGVGGGGTDTQYF. The J gene is TRBJ2-3, the V gene TRBV11-1; D assignment may be TRBD1 or TRBD2 (6 bases each). V lost 1 base, J lost 1 base, and 15 bases lay in between. The CDR3 covers 17 residues. Germline V gene sequence: CDR1 SGHAT, CDR2 FQDESV (reference sequence).

The chain uses TRBV28 and TRBJ2-1; 9 nucleotides line up with TRBD2. Trimming at V came to 3 bases and at J to 4 bases, leaving 4 bases not matched to a gene. This CDR3 has 15 amino acids. CDR1 MDHEN and CDR2 SYDVKM come from the germline V gene. CDR3 DNA sequence: TGTGCCAGCAGTTTGCTTCTAGCGGGATACAATGAGCAGTTCTTC. Its protein is CASSLLLAGYNEQFF.

J is TRBJ2-5 and V is TRBV28, with D tentatively TRBD2 (5 bases). The germline V gene encodes CDR1 MDHEN and CDR2 SYDVKM. V lost 3 bases and J lost 1, with 21 bases in between. The CDR3 length is 18 residues. The CDR3 here is CASSFLRVKTLIQETQYF. CDR3 bases: TGTGCCAGCAGTTTCTTGAGGGTCAAAACCCTGATCCAAGAGACCCAGTACTTC.

The chain has TRBV10-3 and TRBJ2-1, with 13 bases lining up with TRBD2. Germline-derived CDR1 and CDR2 are ENHRY and SYGVKD. This CDR3 region has 14 residues. V shed 9 bases and J 6 bases; nucleotides not matched to a gene: 5. The chain's CDR3 is CAITSGRAFNEQFF. The CDR3 nucleotides read TGTGCCATTACTAGCGGGAGGGCCTTCAATGAGCAGTTCTTC.

The CDR3 DNA reads TGTGCCAGCAGTGGCATAGCCGACCTGAACACTGAAGCTTTCTTT. It yields the protein CASSGIADLNTEAFF. This rearrangement joins TRBV28 to TRBJ1-1; D gene uncertain. Germline CDR1 MDHEN, CDR2 SYDVKM. V lost 5 bases to trimming and J lost 0 bases, with 13 bases between them. This CDR3 is 15 amino acids long. The variable domain in full, completed from reference TRBV28 and TRBJ1-1, reads DVKVTQSSRYLVKRTGEKVFLECVQDMDHENMFWYRQDPGLGLRLIYFSYDVKMKEKGDIPEGYSVSREKKERFSLILESASTNQTSMYLCASSGIADLNTEAFFGQGTRLTVV.

This clone was observed a single time. The chain carries TRBV4-3 and TRBJ2-5; a possible D gene is TRBD1 (5 bases). Trimming cost V 0 bases and J 5 bases, with 10 bases left between them. Germline values: CDR1 LGHNA, CDR2 YSLEER. CDR3 length: 14 amino acids. CDR3 in DNA: TGCGCCAGCAGCCAAGATCTGGGGCCGGAGACCCAGTACTTC. Its protein is CASSQDLGPETQYF.

This chain's CDR3 is CASSSGTGVGYEQYF. The CDR3 region has the DNA TGTGCCAGCAGCTCGGGGACAGGGGTAGGCTACGAGCAGTACTTC. The V gene is TRBV5-6, the J gene TRBJ2-7; TRBD1 matches 10 bases. Germline lookup yields CDR1 SGHDT and CDR2 YYEEEE. CDR3 length equals 15 residues. V lost 3 bases, J lost 3 bases, and 6 bases stayed unmatched. Complete variable domain (other parts from reference TRBV5-6 and TRBJ2-7): DAGVTQSPTHLIKTRGQQVTLRCSPKSGHDTVSWYQQALGQGPQFIFQYYEEEERQRGNFPDRFSGHQFPNYSSELNVNALLLGDSALYLCASSSGTGVGYEQYFGPGTRLTVT.

The gene calls are TRBV9 and TRBJ1-3, with no clear D. From germline, CDR1 is SGDLS and CDR2 YYNGEE. Trimming removed 0 bases from V and 0 bases from J, with 10 bases in between. There are 16 residues in the CDR3. CDR3 nucleotide sequence: TGTGCCAGCAGCGTAGACCCGGGTCGCTCTGGAAACACCATATATTTT. Translated, it gives CASSVDPGRSGNTIYF.

This sequence joins TRBV9 and TRBJ1-2; 7 bases map to TRBD1. Germline CDR1 is SGDLS and CDR2 is YYNGEE. Trimming at V came to 0 bases and at J to 4 bases, leaving 3 bases not matched to a gene. This CDR3 spans 14 amino acids. CDR3 loop: CASSVGDRSYGYTF. The CDR3 DNA reads as TGTGCCAGCAGCGTAGGGGACAGAAGCTATGGCTACACCTTC.

This chain joins TRBV19 and TRBJ1-5; a weak D match, TRBD1 (5 bases). The CDR3 totals 16 residues. With 1 base removed from V and 7 bases from J, the gap between germline ends came to 17 bases. Germline values: CDR1 LNHDA, CDR2 SQIVND (reference sequence). CDR3 residues: CASSIAHGGEWQPQHF. The CDR3 DNA follows: TGTGCCAGTAGTATAGCCCATGGGGGGGAGTGGCAGCCCCAGCATTTT.

The chain couples TRBV5-4 to TRBJ1-1, with 9 bases lining up with TRBD1. The trim removed 4 bases at V and 7 bases at J, leaving 2 bases unmatched. The CDR3 has 12 residues. The germline gives CDR1 SGHNT, CDR2 YYREEE (reference sequence). The CDR3 nucleotides are TGTGCCAGCAGCCAGGACAGGGGTGAAGCTTTCTTT. Translating gives CASSQDRGEAFF.

The chain couples TRBV28 to TRBJ2-7; perhaps TRBD1 as D (5 bases). The V end lost 5 bases, the J end lost 3 bases, and 14 bases lay between the germline ends. Germline V gene sequence: CDR1 MDHEN, CDR2 SYDVKM. There are 14 residues in the CDR3. Here the CDR3 reads CASSPLGLNYEQYF. The CDR3, as DNA: TGTGCCAGCAGTCCCTTGGGGCTGAACTACGAGCAGTACTTC.

V and J are TRBV9 and TRBJ2-1, with D maybe TRBD1 (6 bases). CDR3 length: 16 residues. Germline V gives CDR1 SGDLS, CDR2 YYNGEE. V dropped 0 bases and J dropped 2 bases, with 12 bases sitting between them. Here the CDR3 DNA reads TGTGCCAGCAGCGTAGAGGGCAGGGGCACCTACAATGAGCAGTTCTTC. Its protein is CASSVEGRGTYNEQFF.

The V and J genes are TRBV4-3 and TRBJ1-4; 7 bases are shared with TRBD1. After removal of 1 base from V and 7 bases from J, the junction contained 6 bases not matched to a gene. The CDR3 sequence is 15 residues long. The germline V gene encodes CDR1 LGHNA and CDR2 YSLEER. CDR3 bases: TGCGCCAGCAGCCAAGTTGCCGGACAGGTTGAAAAACTGTTTTTT. Encoded protein: CASSQVAGQVEKLFF.

In this sample, this clone turned up a few times. This chain joins TRBV28 and TRBJ2-7; TRBD1 aligns across 8 bases. The CDR3 contains 13 residues. Per germline, CDR1 MDHEN and CDR2 SYDVKM. Losses at the gene ends were 5 bases for V and 1 base for J; bases not matched to a gene: 1. Written as DNA, the CDR3 is TGTGCCAGCAGTCGGACAGGGTCCTACGAGCAGTACTTC. Translating gives CASSRTGSYEQYF.

The chain couples TRBV5-6 to TRBJ2-5, with a tentative D call TRBD2 (6 bases). Germline assignment: CDR1 SGHDT and CDR2 YYEEEE. The CDR3 is 15 amino acids. V lost 2 bases, J lost 4 bases, and 15 bases lay in between. The CDR3 sequence: CASSLGFGGVETQYF. The CDR3 nucleotides read TGTGCCAGCAGCTTAGGCTTCGGGGGAGTAGAGACCCAGTACTTC.

J is TRBJ1-1 and V is TRBV20-1, with D hard to call. Germline CDR1 and CDR2: DFQATT and SNEGSKA (reference sequence). The CDR3 has 11 residues. Trimming removed 6 bases from V and 9 bases from J, with 14 bases in between. CDR3 nucleotides: TGCAGTGCCCCCGCCTCCGGGAAAGCTTTCTTT. It codes for CSAPASGKAFF.

The rearrangement links TRBV6-6 to TRBJ1-5; D gene uncertain. Between the trimmed V and J ends, which lost 11 bases and 2 bases, there was a span of 7 bases. From germline, CDR1 is MNHNY and CDR2 SVGAGI (reference sequence). CDR3 length: 11 residues. CDR3 in amino acids: CAGGRNQPQHF. In DNA, the CDR3 is TGTGCCGGCGGACGCAATCAGCCCCAGCATTTT.

The CDR3 nucleotides are TGCGCCAGCAGCCAAGATGACAGGGGGACTTACGAGCAGTACTTC. It translates to CASSQDDRGTYEQYF. The chain joins TRBV4-3 to TRBJ2-5; TRBD1 matches 9 bases. The end of the DNA is better explained by TRBJ2-7, so the J call may be wrong. This CDR3 is built from 15 residues. Looked up from germline, CDR1 is LGHNA and CDR2 is YSLEER.